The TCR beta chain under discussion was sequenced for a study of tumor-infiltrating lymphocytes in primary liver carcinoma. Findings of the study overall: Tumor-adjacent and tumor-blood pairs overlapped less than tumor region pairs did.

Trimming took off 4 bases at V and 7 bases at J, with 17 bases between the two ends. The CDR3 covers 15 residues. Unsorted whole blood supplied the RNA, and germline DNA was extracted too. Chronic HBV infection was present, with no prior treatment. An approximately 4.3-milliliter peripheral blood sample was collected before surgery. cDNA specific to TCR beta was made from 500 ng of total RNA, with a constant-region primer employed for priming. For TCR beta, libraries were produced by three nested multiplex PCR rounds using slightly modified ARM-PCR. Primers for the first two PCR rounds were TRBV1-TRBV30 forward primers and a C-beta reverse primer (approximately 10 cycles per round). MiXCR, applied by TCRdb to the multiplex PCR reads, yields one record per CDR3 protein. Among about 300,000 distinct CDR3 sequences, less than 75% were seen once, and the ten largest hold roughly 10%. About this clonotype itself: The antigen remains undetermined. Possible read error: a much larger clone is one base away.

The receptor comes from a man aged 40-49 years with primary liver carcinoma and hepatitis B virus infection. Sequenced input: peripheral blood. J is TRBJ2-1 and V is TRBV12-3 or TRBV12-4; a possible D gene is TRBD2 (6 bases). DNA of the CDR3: TGTGCCAGCAGTTCCTATTCCGGGGGAGTGAATGAGCAGTTCTTC. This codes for CASSSYSGGVNEQFF.